A selection of T cell receptor beta chains follows, all from one sample in a study of cytomegalovirus exposure and HLA in healthy donors. Sequencing was performed with immunoSEQ multiplex PCR; in TCRdb, only in-frame clones are kept and a portion is missing. The table shows approximately 160,000 clones, with approximately 67% occurring only once. Sequencing input: PBMCs. Receptor source: a woman under 30 in good health and CMV-seropositive. Each CDR3 is given with its conserved first and last residue. The order of the fields is D gene, clone size, V gene, J gene, CDR3 protein, CDR3 DNA. A D gene is named only where the DNA matches it firmly. Size tells how often a clone was seen (once, few, many) or the class of an expanded clone, and some rows leave it out.

>NA|NA|TRBV4-3|TRBJ2-1
CASSQVGLKFF
TGCGCCAGCAGCCAAGTGGGCCTAAAGTTCTTC
>TRBD2|NA|TRBV19|TRBJ2-1
CASSDGAGTSPPGRFF
TGTGCCAGTAGCGATGGTGCTGGGACTAGCCCACCCGGACGGTTCTTC
>NA|NA|TRBV28|TRBJ1-1
CASSFLGARSTEAFF
TGTGCCAGCAGTTTCCTAGGGGCCCGTAGCACTGAAGCTTTCTTT
>NA|NA|TRBV25-1|TRBJ1-1
CASSNPTGNTEAFF
TGTGCCAGCAGTAACCCGACAGGGAACACTGAAGCTTTCTTT
>NA|once|TRBV18|TRBJ1-6
CASRETSNSPLHF
TGTGCCAGCCGAGAGACATCTAATTCACCCCTCCACTTT
>NA|NA|TRBV5-6|TRBJ1-2
CASSSPGPVGGYGYTF
TGTGCCAGCAGCTCACCGGGACCTGTGGGGGGCTATGGCTACACCTTC
>TRBD1|NA|TRBV7-8|TRBJ1-3
CASSLVLNRDRVAGNTIYF
TGTGCCAGCAGCTTAGTCCTAAACCGGGACAGGGTGGCCGGAAACACCATATATTTT
>NA|NA|TRBV10-3|TRBJ1-1
CAINRGMNTEAFF
TGTGCCATCAATCGGGGGATGAACACTGAAGCTTTCTTT
>NA|few|TRBV5-1|TRBJ2-1
CASALGPTDYNEQFF
TGCGCCAGCGCCCTTGGCCCCACAGATTACAATGAGCAGTTCTTC
>TRBD2|NA|TRBV15|TRBJ2-7
CATSRDWGGRSYEQYF
TGTGCCACCAGCAGAGATTGGGGGGGGAGGTCCTACGAGCAGTACTTC
>NA|NA|TRBV7-2|TRBJ1-5
CASSLSPGVYQPQHF
TGTGCCAGCAGCTTAAGTCCGGGGGTGTACCAGCCCCAGCATTTT
>NA|NA|TRBV29-1|TRBJ1-3
CSVPAGSGNTIYF
TGCAGTGTTCCTGCCGGTTCTGGAAACACCATATATTTT
>NA|NA|TRBV6-5|TRBJ1-1
CASSYSPPRSNTEAFF
TGTGCCAGCAGTTACTCTCCGCCCCGGAGCAACACTGAAGCTTTCTTT
>NA|NA|TRBV7-9|TRBJ2-7
CASSSPRQATEQYF
TGTGCCAGCAGTAGCCCCCGACAGGCGACCGAGCAGTACTTC
>NA|NA|TRBV6-1|TRBJ2-5
CASSEAQQETQYF
TGTGCCAGCAGTGAAGCACAGCAAGAGACCCAGTACTTC
>TRBD2|few|TRBV19|TRBJ2-1
CASSLTSGGGDEQFF
TGTGCCAGTAGTCTCACTAGCGGGGGCGGGGATGAGCAGTTCTTC
>TRBD1|NA|TRBV7-6|TRBJ2-5
CASSLGGQGAETQYF
TGTGCCAGCAGCTTAGGAGGACAGGGGGCGGAGACCCAGTACTTC
>TRBD2|NA|TRBV19|TRBJ2-1
CASSIDLSGSNNEQFF
TGTGCCAGTAGTATAGATCTCAGCGGGAGCAACAATGAGCAGTTCTTC
>TRBD1|NA|TRBV6-5|TRBJ1-1
CASGEEGAAAFF
TGTGCCAGCGGTGAAGAGGGGGCAGCAGCTTTCTTT
>NA|NA|TRBV29-1|TRBJ1-2
CSVAGGGYGYTF
TGCAGCGTTGCTGGGGGGGGCTATGGCTACACCTTC
>TRBD1|few|TRBV4-2|TRBJ1-2
CASSRGTASNNYGYTF
TGTGCCAGCAGCCGCGGGACAGCGAGTAATAACTATGGCTACACCTTC
>TRBD2|NA|TRBV4-1|TRBJ2-1
CASSRGGLAGSNEQFF
TGCGCCAGCAGCCGAGGAGGACTAGCGGGATCCAATGAGCAGTTCTTC
>TRBD1|NA|TRBV6-1|TRBJ1-1
CASSLQTGANTEAFF
TGTGCCAGCAGCTTACAGACAGGGGCGAACACTGAAGCTTTCTTT
>NA|NA|TRBV27|TRBJ2-7
CASSLRGAYEQYF
TGTGCCAGCAGCCTCCGGGGAGCCTACGAGCAGTACTTC
>NA|NA|TRBV7-9|TRBJ1-5
CASSLGPGFNQPQHF
TGTGCCAGCAGCTTAGGCCCCGGGTTCAATCAGCCCCAGCATTTT
>TRBD2|few|TRBV6-1|TRBJ2-7
CASRGGERTYEQYF
TGTGCCAGCAGGGGAGGGGAGAGGACCTACGAGCAGTACTTC
>TRBD1|NA|TRBV28|TRBJ1-5
CASSLQGRPQHF
TGTGCCAGCAGCCTACAGGGGCGGCCCCAGCATTTT
>NA|few|TRBV19|TRBJ1-4
CATTTGNEKLFF
TGTGCCACTACTACAGGGAATGAAAAACTGTTTTTT
>NA|NA|TRBV4-2|TRBJ2-7
CASSPDTYEQYF
TGTGCCAGCAGCCCTGACACATACGAGCAGTACTTC
>TRBD1|NA|TRBV2|TRBJ1-6
CASSATGANNSPLHF
TGTGCCAGCAGTGCGACAGGGGCCAATAATTCACCCCTCCACTTT